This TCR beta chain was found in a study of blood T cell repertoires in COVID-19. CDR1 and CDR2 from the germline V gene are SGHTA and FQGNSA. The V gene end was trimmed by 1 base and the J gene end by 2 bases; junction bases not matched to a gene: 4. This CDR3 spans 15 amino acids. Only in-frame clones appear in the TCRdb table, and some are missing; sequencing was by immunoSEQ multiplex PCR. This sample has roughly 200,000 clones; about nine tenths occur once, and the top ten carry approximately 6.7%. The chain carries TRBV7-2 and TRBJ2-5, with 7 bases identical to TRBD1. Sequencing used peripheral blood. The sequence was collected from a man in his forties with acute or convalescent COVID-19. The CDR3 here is CASSLGGTEQETQYF. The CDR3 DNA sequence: TGTGCCAGCAGCTTAGGGGGGACAGAACAAGAGACCCAGTACTTC.